The entry below describes one TCR beta chain. Its antigen is as yet unknown. The CDR3 runs to 12 residues. TCRdb reprocessed the 5' RACE reads, keeping one entry per CDR3 protein, no DNA. The data include 150,000 to 200,000 distinct CDR3 sequences; the top ten clones carry approximately 7%. The data originate from a study of monozygotic twins with inflammatory bowel disease. Study-wide findings and caveats: Among the T cells, different subtypes could not be distinguished.

This receptor was identified in a human donor with ulcerative colitis or Crohn's disease, or a healthy co-twin of an affected twin (not recorded which). The chain is built from TRBV21-1 and TRBJ2-7; TCRdb lists TRBD1, though no DNA is available to test this call. TRBV21-1 is designated a pseudogene. The material sequenced was blood. The CDR3 sequence: CASRRGGDEQYF.